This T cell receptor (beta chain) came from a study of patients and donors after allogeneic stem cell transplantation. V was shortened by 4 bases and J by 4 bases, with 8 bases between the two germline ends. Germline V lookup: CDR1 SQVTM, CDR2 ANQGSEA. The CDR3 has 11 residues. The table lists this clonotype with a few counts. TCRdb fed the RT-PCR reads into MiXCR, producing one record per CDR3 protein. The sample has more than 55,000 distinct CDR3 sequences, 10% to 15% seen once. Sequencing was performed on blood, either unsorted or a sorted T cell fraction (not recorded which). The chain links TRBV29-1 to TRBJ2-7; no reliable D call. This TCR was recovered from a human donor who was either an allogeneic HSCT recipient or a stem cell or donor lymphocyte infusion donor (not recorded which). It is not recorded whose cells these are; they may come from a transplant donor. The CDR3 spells CSVGDAYEQYF. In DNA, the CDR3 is TGCAGCGTTGGTGACGCTTACGAGCAGTACTTC.